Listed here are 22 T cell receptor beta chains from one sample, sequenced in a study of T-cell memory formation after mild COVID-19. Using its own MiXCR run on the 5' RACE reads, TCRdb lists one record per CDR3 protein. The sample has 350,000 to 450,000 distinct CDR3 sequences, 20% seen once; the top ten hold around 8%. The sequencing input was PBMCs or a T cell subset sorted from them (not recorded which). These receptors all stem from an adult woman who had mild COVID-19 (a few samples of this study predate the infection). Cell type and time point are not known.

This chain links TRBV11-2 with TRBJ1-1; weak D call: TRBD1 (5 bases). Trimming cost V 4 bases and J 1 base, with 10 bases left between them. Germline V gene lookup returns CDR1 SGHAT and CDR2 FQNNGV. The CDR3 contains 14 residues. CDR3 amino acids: CASSYETGNTEAFF. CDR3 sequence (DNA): TGTGCCAGCAGCTACGAAACAGGGAACACTGAAGCTTTCTTT.

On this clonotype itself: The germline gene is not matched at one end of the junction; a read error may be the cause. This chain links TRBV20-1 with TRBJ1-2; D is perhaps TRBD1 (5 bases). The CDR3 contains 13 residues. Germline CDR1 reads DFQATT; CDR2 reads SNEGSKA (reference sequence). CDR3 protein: CSARDPGNYAYTF. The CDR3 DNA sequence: TGCAGTGCTAGAGATCCAGGGAACTATGCCTACACCTTC.

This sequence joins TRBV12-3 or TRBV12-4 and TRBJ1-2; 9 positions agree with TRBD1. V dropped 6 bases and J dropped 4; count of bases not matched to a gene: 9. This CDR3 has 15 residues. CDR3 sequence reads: CASRKGQGLTYGYTF. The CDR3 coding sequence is TGTGCCAGCAGAAAGGGACAGGGACTCACCTATGGCTACACCTTC.

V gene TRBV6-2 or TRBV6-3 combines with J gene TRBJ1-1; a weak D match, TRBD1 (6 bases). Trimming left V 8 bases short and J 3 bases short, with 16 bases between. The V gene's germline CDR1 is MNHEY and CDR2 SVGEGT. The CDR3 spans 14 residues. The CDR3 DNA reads TGTGCCAGCGGCAGGGGCGTTTTGTACACTGAAGCTTTCTTT. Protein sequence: CASGRGVLYTEAFF.

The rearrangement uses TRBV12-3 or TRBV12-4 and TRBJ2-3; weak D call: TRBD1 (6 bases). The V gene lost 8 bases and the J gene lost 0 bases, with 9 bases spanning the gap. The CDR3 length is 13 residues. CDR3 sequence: CASGGESTDTQYF. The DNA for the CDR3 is TGTGCCAGCGGGGGCGAGAGCACAGATACGCAGTATTTT.

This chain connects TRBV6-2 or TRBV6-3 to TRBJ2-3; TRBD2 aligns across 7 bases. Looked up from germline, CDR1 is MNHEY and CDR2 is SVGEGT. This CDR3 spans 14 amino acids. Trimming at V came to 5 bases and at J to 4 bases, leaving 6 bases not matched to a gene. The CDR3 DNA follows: TGTGCCAGCAGTACCGGACTAGTCGCAGATACGCAGTATTTT. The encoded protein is CASSTGLVADTQYF.

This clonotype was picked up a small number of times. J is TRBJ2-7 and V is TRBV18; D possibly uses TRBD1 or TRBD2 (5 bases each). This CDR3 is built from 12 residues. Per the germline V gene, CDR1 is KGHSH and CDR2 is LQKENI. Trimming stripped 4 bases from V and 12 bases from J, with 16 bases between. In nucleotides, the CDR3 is TGTGCCAGCTCACATAGGGACGGAGAAAGGTACTTC. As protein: CASSHRDGERYF. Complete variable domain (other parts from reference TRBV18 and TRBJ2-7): NAGVMQNPRHLVRRRGQEARLRCSPMKGHSHVYWYRQLPEEGLKFMVYLQKENIIDESGMPKERFSAEFPKEGPSILRIQQVVRGDSAAYFCASSHRDGERYFGPGTRLTVT.

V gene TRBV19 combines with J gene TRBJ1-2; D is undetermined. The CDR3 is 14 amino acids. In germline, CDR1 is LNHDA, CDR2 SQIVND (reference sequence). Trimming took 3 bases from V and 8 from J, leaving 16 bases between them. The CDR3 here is CASSMATRSYGYTF. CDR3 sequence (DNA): TGTGCCAGTAGTATGGCTACCCGGAGTTACGGCTACACCTTC. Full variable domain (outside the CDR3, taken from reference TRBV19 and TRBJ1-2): DGGITQSPKYLFRKEGQNVTLSCEQNLNHDAMYWYRQDPGQGLRLIYYSQIVNDFQKGDIAEGYSVSREKKESFPLTVTSAQKNPTAFYLCASSMATRSYGYTFGSGTRLTVV.

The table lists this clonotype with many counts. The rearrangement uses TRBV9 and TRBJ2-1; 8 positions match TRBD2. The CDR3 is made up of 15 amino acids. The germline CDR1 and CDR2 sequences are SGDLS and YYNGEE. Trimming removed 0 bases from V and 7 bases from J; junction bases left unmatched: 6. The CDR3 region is CASSVGGGRMNEQFF. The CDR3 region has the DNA TGTGCCAGCAGCGTAGGGGGCGGGAGGATGAATGAGCAGTTCTTC.

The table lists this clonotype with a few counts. CDR3 protein: CASSQEPPVGGRETQYF. CDR3 DNA: TGTGCCAGCAGCCAAGAACCGCCAGTGGGAGGGAGGGAGACCCAGTACTTC. The genes are TRBV4-2 and TRBJ2-5; 7 nucleotides align to TRBD2. The germline V gene encodes CDR1 LGHNA and CDR2 YNFKEQ. J gave up 5 bases and V 0 bases, and 12 bases lay outside the gene matches. The CDR3 loop spans 17 amino acids.

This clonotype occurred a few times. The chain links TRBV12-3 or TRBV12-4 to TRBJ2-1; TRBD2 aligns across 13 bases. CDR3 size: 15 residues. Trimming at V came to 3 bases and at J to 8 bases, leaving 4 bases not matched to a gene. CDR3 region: CASSFGLAGDHEQFF. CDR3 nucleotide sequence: TGTGCCAGCAGTTTTGGACTAGCGGGGGACCATGAGCAGTTCTTC.

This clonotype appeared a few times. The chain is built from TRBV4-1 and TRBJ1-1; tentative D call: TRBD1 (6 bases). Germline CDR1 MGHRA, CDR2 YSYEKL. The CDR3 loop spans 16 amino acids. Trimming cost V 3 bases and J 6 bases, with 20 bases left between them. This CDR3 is CASSHTTSGEVAEAFF. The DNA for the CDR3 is TGCGCCAGCAGCCATACAACATCAGGGGAGGTGGCTGAAGCTTTCTTT.

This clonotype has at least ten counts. In nucleotides, the CDR3 is TGTGCCAGCAGCGTAGATGACAGGGGTTATCATAGCAATGAGCAGTTCTTC. As protein: CASSVDDRGYHSNEQFF. The chain couples TRBV9 to TRBJ2-1; 8 nucleotides agree with TRBD1. CDR3 length equals 17 residues. Germline V gene data show CDR1 as SGDLS and CDR2 as YYNGEE. Trimming cost V 0 bases and J 6 bases; bases outside gene matches: 11.

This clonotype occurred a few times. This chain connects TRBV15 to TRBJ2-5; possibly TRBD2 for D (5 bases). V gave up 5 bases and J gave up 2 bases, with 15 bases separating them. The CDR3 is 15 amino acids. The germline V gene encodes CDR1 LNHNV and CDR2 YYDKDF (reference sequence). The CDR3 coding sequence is TGTGCCACCAGCCCGGACGGGGAGAGACAAGAGACCCAGTACTTC. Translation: CATSPDGERQETQYF.

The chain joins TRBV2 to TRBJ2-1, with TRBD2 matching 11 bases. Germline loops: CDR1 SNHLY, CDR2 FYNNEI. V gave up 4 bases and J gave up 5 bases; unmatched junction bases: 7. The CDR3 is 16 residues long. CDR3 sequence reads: CASSGSGGADDNEQFF. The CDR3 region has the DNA TGTGCCAGCAGTGGTAGCGGGGGGGCGGATGACAATGAGCAGTTCTTC.

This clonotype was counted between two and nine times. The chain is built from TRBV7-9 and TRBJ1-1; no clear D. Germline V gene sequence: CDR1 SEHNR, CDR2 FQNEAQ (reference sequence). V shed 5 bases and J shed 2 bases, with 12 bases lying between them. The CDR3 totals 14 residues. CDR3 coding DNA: TGTGCCAGCAGCCCGGACGGATCTAACACTGAAGCTTTCTTT. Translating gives CASSPDGSNTEAFF.

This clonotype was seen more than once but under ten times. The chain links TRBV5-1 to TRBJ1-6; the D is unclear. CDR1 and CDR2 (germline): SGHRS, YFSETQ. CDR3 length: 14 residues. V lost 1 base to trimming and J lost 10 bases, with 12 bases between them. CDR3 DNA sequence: TGCGCCAGCAGCTTGCAGCAGGCCGGATCACCCCTCCACTTT. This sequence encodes CASSLQQAGSPLHF.

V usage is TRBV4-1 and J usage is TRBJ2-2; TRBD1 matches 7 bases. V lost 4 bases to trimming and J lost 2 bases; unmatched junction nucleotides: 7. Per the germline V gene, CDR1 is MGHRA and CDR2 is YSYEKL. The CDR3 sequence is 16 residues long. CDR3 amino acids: CASSRQGRSNTGELFF. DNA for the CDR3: TGCGCCAGCAGCCGACAGGGACGAAGTAACACCGGGGAGCTGTTTTTT.

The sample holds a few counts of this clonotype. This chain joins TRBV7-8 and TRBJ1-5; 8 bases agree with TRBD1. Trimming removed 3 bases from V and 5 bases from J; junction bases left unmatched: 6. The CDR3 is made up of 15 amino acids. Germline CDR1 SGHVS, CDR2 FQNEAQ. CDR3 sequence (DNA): TGTGCCAGCAGCTTTTCGAACAGGGGGTATCAGCCCCAGCATTTT. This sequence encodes CASSFSNRGYQPQHF.

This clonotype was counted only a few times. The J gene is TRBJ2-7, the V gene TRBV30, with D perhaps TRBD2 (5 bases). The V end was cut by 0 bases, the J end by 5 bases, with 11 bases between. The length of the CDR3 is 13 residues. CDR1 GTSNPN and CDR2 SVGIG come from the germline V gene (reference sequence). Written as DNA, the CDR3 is TGTGCCTGGAGTGTATTGAGGGCCAACGAGCAGTACTTC. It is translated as CAWSVLRANEQYF.

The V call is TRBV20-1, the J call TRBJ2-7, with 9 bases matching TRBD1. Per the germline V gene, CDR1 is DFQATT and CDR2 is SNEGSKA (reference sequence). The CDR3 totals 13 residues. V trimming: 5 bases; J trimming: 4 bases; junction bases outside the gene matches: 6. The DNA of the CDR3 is TGCAGTGCTCGTCCGGGACAGGGTTACGAGCAGTACTTC. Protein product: CSARPGQGYEQYF.

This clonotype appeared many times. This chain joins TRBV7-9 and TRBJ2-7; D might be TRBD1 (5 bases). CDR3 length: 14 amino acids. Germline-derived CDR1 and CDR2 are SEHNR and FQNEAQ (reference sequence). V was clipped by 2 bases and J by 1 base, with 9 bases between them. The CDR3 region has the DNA TGTGCCAGCAGCTTAAGACAGTCTTCCTACGAGCAGTACTTC. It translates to CASSLRQSSYEQYF.